This T cell receptor beta chain originates from a study of shared clonotypes between healthy human individuals. Whole-study context: With ages of 18 to 49, the donors were two women and three men.

The CDR3 spans 12 residues. The V gene's germline CDR1 is LGHNA and CDR2 YNFKEQ. The V end lost 1 base, the J end lost 8 bases, and 8 bases lay between the germline ends. Unsorted material relied on roughly 86 million PBMCs as the source of genomic DNA. Tens of thousands of T cell genomes, or around 300 ng DNA, went into unsorted PBMC replicate PCRs. Unsorted PBMC DNA underwent sequencing on ten immunoSEQ deep assay plates. Generated by immunoSEQ multiplex PCR, the TCRdb table keeps only in-frame clones and is missing some. Of about 490,000 clones in the sample, roughly 80% were seen once. Sequenced material: PBMCs. This clonotype was obtained from a woman in her 40s in good health. Some clones in this sample may be carry-over from other donors' samples. V and J are TRBV4-2 and TRBJ1-1; D remains unclear. As DNA, the CDR3 is TGTGCCAGCAGCCAAGTGGCAGCCGAAGCTTTCTTT. It is translated as CASSQVAAEAFF.